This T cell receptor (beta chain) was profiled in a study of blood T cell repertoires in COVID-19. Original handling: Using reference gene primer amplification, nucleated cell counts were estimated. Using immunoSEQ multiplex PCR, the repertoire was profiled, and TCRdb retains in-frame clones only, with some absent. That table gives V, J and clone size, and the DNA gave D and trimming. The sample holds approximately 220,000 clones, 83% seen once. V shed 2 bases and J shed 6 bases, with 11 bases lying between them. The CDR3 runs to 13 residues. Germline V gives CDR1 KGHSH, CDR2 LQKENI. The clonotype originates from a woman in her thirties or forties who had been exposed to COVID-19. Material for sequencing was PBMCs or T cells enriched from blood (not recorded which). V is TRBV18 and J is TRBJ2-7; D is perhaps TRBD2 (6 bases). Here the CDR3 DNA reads TGTGCCAGCTCACCATTAAGGGAGGCCGAGCAGTACTTC. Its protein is CASSPLREAEQYF.